This TCR beta chain comes out of a study of CD8+CD57+ T cells in acquired aplastic anemia. Study-level background: DNA per sorted CD4+ or CD8+ sample ranged about 0.2 to 30 ug, averaging roughly 3.2 ug.

About this clonotype: The antigen is unknown.

Individuals selected for sequencing had exhibited CD8+CD57+ cell expansion on flow cytometry. The CDR3 extends over 12 amino acids. Trimming took 9 bases from V and 5 from J, leaving 10 bases between them. Germline V gene sequence: CDR1 KGHDR, CDR2 SFDVKD. TCR beta VDJ and CDR3 profiles were obtained from a genomic DNA template. In TCRdb, the reads were re-called with MiXCR into one record per CDR3 protein. The sample contains approximately 80,000 distinct CDR3 sequences, 70% of which appear only once. General study points: In common between the patients and the controls were more than 25 CD8+ CDR3 sequences. Patients did not significantly differ from controls in CD8+ Simpson's diversity.

The sequenced material came from sorted CD4+, CD8+, or CD8+CD57+ T cells (not recorded which) from PBMCs. This clonotype was obtained from a human donor with aplastic anemia. The chain links TRBV24-1 to TRBJ2-1, with D unclear. The CDR3 here is CATGSLDNEQFF. The CDR3 coding sequence is TGTGCCACCGGCAGCTTGGACAATGAGCAGTTCTTC.